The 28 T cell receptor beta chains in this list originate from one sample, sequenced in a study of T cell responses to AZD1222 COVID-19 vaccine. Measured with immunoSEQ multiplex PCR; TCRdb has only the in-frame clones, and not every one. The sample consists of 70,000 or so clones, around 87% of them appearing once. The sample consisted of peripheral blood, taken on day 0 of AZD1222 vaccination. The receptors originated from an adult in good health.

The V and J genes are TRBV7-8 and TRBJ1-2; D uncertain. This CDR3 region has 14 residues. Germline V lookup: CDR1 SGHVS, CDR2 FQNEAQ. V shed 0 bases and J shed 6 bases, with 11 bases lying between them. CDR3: CASSLASAGDGYTF. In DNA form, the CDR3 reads TGTGCCAGCAGCTTAGCGTCGGCAGGCGATGGCTACACCTTC.

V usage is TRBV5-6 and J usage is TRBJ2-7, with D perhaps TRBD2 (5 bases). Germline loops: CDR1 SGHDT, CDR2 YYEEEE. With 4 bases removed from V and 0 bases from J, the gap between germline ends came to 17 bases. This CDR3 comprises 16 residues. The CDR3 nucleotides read TGTGCCAGCAGCGCATTTGCACCGGGGAGCTCCTACGAGCAGTACTTC. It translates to CASSAFAPGSSYEQYF.

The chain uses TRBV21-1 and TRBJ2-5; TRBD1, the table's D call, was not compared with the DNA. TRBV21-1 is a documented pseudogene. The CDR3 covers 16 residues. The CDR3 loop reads CASSKDRQGSVETQYF. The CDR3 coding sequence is TGTGCCAGCAGCAAAGATCGGCAGGGGTCGGTAGAGACCCAGTACTTC.

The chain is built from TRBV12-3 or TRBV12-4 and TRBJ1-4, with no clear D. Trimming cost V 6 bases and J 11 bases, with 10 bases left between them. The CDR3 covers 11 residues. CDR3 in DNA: TGTGCCAGCAGCCAGCGGCGGAAACTGTTTTTT. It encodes CASSQRRKLFF.

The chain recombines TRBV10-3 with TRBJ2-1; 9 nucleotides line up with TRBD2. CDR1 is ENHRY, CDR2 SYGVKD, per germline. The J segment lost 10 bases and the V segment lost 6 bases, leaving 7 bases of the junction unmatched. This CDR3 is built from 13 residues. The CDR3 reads CAIRAGGPFEQFF. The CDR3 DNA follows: TGTGCCATCAGGGCGGGGGGGCCCTTCGAGCAGTTCTTC.

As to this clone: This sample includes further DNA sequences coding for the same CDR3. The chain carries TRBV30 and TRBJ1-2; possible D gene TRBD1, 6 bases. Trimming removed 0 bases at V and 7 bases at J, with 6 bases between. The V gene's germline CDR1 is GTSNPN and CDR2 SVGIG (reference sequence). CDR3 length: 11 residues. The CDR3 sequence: CAWSVGGGYTF. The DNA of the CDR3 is TGTGCCTGGAGTGTAGGGGGTGGCTACACCTTC.

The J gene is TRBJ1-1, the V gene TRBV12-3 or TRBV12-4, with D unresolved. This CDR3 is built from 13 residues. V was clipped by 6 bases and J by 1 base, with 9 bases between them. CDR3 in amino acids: CASSKDANTEAFF. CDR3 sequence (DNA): TGTGCCAGCAGCAAAGACGCGAACACTGAAGCTTTCTTT.

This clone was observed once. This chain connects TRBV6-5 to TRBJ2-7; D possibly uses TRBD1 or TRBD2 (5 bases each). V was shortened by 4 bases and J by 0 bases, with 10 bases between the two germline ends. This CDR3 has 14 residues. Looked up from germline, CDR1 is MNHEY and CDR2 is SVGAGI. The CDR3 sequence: CASSSRGRSYEQYF. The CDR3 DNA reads TGTGCCAGCAGTTCCCGGGGACGCTCCTACGAGCAGTACTTC.

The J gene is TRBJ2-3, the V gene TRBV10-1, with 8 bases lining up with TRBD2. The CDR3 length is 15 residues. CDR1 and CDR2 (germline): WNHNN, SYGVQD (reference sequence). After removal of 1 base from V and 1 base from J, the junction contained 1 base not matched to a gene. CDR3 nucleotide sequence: TGCGCCAGCAGTGAGTTGCGGGGGGGCACAGATACGCAGTATTTT. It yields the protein CASSELRGGTDTQYF.

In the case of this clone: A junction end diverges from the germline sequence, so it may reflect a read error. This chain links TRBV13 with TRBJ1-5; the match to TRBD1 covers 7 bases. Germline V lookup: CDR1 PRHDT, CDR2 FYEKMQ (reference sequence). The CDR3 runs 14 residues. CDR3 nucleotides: TGTGCCAGCAGCCTAGGGGGACAGAATCAGCCCCAGCATTTT. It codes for CASSLGGQNQPQHF.

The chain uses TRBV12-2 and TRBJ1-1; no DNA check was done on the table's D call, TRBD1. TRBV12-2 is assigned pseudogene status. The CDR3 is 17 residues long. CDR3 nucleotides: TGTGCAAGTCGCCAGAAAATATGGACAGGACAGAACACTGAAGCTTTCTTT. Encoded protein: CASRQKIWTGQNTEAFF.

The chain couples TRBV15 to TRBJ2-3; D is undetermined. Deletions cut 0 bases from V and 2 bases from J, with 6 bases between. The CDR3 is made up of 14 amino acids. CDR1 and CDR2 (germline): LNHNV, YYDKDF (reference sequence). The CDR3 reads CATSRDTLTDTQYF. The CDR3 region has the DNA TGTGCCACCAGCAGAGACACCCTCACAGATACGCAGTATTTT.

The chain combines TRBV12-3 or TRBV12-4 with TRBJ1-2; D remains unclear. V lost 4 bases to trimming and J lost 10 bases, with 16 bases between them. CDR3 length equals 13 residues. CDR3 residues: CASSYLVSSTYTF. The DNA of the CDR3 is TGTGCCAGCAGTTATCTAGTCAGCTCAACCTACACCTTC.

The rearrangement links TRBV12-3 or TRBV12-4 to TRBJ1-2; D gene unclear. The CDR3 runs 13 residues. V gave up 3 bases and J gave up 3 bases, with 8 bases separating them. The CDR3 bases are TGTGCCAGCAGTTTCGGCAGCCACTATGGCTACACCTTC. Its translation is CASSFGSHYGYTF.

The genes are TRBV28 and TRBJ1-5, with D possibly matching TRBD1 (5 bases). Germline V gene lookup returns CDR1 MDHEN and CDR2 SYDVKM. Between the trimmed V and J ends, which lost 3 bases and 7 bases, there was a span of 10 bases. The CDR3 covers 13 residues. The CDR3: CASSLGESQPQHF. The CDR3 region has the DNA TGTGCCAGCAGTTTGGGGGAAAGCCAGCCCCAGCATTTT.

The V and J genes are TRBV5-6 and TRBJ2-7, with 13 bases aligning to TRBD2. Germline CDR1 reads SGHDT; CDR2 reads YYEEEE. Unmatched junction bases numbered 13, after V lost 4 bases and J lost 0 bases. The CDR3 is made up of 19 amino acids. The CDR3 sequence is CASSPNRTSGGRSSYEQYF. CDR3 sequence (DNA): TGTGCCAGCAGCCCCAACCGGACTAGCGGGGGAAGGAGCTCCTACGAGCAGTACTTC.

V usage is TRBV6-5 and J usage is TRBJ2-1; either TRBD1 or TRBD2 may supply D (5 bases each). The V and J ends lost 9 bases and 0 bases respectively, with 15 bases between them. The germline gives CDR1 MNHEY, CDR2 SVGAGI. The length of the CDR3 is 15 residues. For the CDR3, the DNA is TGTGCCAGTTCGGGACGACTTACCTCCTACAATGAGCAGTTCTTC. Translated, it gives CASSGRLTSYNEQFF.

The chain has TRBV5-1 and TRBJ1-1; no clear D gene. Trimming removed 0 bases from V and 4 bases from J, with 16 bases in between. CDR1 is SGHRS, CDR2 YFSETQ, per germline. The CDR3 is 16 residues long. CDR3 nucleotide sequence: TGCGCCAGCAGCTTGGGCCCGGGAGGGTCGGGCACTGAAGCTTTCTTT. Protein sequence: CASSLGPGGSGTEAFF.

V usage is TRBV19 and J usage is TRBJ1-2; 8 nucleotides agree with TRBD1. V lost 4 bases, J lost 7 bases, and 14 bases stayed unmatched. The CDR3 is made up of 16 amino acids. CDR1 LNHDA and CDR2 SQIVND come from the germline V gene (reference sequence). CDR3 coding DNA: TGTGCCAGTAGTACCCAAATAGGACAGGGATTAAGTGGCTACACCTTC. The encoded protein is CASSTQIGQGLSGYTF.

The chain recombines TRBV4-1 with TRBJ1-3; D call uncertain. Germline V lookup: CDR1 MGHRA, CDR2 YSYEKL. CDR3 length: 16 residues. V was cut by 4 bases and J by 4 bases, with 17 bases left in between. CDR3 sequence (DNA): TGCGCCAGCAGCCCGGTTGGCCGGAGGTTAGGAAACACCATATATTTT. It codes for CASSPVGRRLGNTIYF.

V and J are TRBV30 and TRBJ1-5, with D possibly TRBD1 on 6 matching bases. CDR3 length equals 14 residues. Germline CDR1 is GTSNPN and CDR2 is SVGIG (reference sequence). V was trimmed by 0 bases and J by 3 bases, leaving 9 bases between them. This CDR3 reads CAWSVGGFNQPQHF. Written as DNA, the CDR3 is TGTGCCTGGAGTGTAGGGGGATTCAATCAGCCCCAGCATTTT.

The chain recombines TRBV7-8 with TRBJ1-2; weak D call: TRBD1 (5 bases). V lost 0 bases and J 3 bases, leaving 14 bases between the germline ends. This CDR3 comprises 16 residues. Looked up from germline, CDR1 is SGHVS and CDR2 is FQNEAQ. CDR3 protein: CASSLAFRRADYGYTF. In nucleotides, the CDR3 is TGTGCCAGCAGCTTAGCGTTCCGCAGGGCCGACTATGGCTACACCTTC.

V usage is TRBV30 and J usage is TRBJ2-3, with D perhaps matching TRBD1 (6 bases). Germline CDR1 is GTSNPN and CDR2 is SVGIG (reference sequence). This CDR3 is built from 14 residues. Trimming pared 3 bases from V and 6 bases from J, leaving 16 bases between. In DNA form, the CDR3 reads TGTGCCTGGAGAGTCAGGGGACACGACGATACGCAGTATTTT. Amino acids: CAWRVRGHDDTQYF.

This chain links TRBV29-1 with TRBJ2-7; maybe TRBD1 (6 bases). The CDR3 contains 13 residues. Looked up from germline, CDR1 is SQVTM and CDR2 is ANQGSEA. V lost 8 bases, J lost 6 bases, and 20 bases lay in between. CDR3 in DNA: TGCAGCTTCCGCTCACCCCAGGGGACCGAGCAGTACTTC. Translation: CSFRSPQGTEQYF.

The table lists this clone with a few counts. The CDR3 bases are TGTGCCAGCAGTGAGTCCACAGCATATAATGAGCAGTTCTTC. Its translation is CASSESTAYNEQFF. The rearrangement links TRBV2 to TRBJ2-1; D unclear. The length of the CDR3 is 14 residues. Germline CDR1 and CDR2: SNHLY and FYNNEI. V was cut by 3 bases and J by 7 bases, with 13 bases left in between.

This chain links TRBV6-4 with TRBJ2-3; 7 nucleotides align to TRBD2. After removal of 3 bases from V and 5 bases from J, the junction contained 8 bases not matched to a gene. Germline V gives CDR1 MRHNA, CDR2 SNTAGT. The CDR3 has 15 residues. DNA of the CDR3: TGTGCCAGCAGTGAGAGCGGGGTCAGAAGAGATACGCAGTATTTT. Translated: CASSESGVRRDTQYF.

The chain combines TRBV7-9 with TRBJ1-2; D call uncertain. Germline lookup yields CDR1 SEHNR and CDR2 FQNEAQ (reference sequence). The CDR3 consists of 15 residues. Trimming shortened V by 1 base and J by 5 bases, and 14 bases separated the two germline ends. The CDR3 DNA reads TGTGCCAGCAGCTTAGTCATGGAGATGCTTTATGGCTACACCTTC. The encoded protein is CASSLVMEMLYGYTF. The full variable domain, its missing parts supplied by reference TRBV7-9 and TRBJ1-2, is DTGVSQNPRHKITKRGQNVTFRCDPISEHNRLYWYRQTLGQGPEFLTYFQNEAQLEKSRLLSDRFSAERPKGSFSTLEIQRTEQGDSAMYLCASSLVMEMLYGYTFGSGTRLTVV.

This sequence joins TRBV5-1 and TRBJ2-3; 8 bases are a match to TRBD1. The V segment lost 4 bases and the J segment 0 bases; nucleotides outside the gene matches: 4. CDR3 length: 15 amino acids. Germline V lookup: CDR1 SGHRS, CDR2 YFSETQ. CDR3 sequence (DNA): TGCGCCAGCAGCGAGACAGGGGCTAGCACAGATACGCAGTATTTT. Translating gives CASSETGASTDTQYF.